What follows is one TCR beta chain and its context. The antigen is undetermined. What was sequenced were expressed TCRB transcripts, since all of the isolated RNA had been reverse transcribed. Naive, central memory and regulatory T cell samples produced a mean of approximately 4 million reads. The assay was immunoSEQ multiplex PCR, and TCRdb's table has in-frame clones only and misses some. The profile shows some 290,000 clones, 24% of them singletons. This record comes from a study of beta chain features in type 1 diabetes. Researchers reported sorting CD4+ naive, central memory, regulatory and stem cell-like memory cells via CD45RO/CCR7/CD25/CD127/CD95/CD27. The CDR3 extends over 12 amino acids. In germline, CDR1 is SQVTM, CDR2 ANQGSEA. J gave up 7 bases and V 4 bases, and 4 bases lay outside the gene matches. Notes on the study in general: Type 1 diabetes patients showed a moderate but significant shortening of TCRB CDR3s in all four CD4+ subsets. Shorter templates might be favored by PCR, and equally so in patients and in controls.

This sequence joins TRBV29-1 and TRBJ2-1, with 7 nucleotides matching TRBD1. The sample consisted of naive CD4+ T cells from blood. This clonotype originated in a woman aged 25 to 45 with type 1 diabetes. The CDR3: CSVGTRGNEQFF. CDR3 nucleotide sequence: TGCAGCGTTGGGACCAGGGGGAATGAGCAGTTCTTC.